This record covers a single T cell receptor beta chain. Its antigen is undetermined. The data originate from a study of CXCR3-negative and CXCR3-positive naive CD8 T cells. General observations from the study: Naive CXCR3-positive cells had TRB CDR3s more hydrophobic than those of CXCR3-negative naive cells.

Libraries were UMI-labeled 5' RACE TRB cDNA. TCRdb derives one entry per CDR3 protein from the 5' RACE reads, leaving out DNA. Recorded for this sample: about 62,000 distinct CDR3 sequences. Cells that were CD45RO-CCR7+CD27+CD95- constituted naive CD8+ T cells. Germline V lookup: CDR1 MNHEY, CDR2 SVGEGT. The CDR3 contains 13 residues. The clonotype originates from a human donor in good health. Some clones in this sample may be carry-over from other donors' samples. The specimen was naive CXCR3- CD8+ T cells from blood. Subset given: CD45RO-CCR7+CD27+CD95- naive CD8+ T cells lacking CXCR3 (TNR3-). V gene TRBV6-2 or TRBV6-3 combines with J gene TRBJ2-5; the D call from TCRdb, TRBD1, cannot be confirmed without DNA. The CDR3 sequence is CAGRDGYQETQYF.